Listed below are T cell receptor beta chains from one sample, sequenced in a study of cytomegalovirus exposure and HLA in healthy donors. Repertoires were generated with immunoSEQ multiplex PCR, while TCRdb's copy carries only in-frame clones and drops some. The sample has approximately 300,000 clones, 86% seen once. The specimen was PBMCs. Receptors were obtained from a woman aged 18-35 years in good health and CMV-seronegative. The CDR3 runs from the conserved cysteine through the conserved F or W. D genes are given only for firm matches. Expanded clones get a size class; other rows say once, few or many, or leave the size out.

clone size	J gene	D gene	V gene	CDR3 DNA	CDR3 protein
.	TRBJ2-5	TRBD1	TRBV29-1	TGCAGCGTCTTAAGGACAGGGGGGCCGAAAGAGACCCAGTACTTC	CSVLRTGGPKETQYF
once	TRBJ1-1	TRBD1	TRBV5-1	TGCGCCAGCAGCGGACGACAGGGTCGGGCTTTCTTT	CASSGRQGRAFF
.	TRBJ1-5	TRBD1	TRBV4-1	TGCGCCAGCAGCCAGTACTCCCCGGGACAGGCTCAATATAGCAATCAGCCCCAGCATTTT	CASSQYSPGQAQYSNQPQHF
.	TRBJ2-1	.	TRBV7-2	TGTGCCAGCAGCTTAAAGGGGGTAGCCTCCTACAATGAGCAGTTCTTC	CASSLKGVASYNEQFF
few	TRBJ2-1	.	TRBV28	TGTGCCAGCAGTTTCGTCGAGAATGAGCAGTTCTTC	CASSFVENEQFF
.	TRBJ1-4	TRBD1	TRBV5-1	TGCGCCAGCAGCTCCGGGACAGGGGATGAAAAACTGTTTTTT	CASSSGTGDEKLFF
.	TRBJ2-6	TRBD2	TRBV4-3	TGCGCCAGCAGCCAAGAAGGGGTAGCGGGAAGGTTAGGGGCCAACGTCCTGACTTTC	CASSQEGVAGRLGANVLTF
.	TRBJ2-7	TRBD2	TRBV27	TGTGCCAGCAGTTTAATTGCGGGAGTCGGCGAGCAGTACTTC	CASSLIAGVGEQYF
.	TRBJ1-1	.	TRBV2	TGTGCCAGCAGCCTTGACAAGGTGAACACTGAAGCTTTCTTT	CASSLDKVNTEAFF
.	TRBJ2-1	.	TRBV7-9	TGTGCCAGCAGCTTACAATGGGCTACTTTGAGCTCCTACAATGAGCAGTTCTTC	CASSLQWATLSSYNEQFF
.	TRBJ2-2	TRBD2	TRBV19	TGTGCCAGTAGTATAGGACTAGCGGGAGTAGCCACCGGGGAGCTGTTTTTT	CASSIGLAGVATGELFF
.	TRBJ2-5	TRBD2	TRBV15	TGTGCCACCAGCAGAGATCGGGGAGGGGAGACCCAGTACTTC	CATSRDRGGETQYF
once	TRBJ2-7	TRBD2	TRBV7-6	TGTGCCAGCAGCTTATATAGGGCGGGAGCGGACGAGCAGTACTTC	CASSLYRAGADEQYF
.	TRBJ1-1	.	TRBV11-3	TGTGCCAGCAGCCTAAGCTCAGGGATTGGCACTGAAGCTTTCTTT	CASSLSSGIGTEAFF
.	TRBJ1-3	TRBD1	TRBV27	TGTGCCAGCAGACAGGGGTACTCTGGAAACACCATATATTTT	CASRQGYSGNTIYF
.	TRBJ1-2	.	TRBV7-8	TGTGCCAGCAGCTTCCGGGGAGACTATGGCTACACCTTC	CASSFRGDYGYTF
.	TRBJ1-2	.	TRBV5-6	TGTGCCAGCAGACCCCGGGGGGGCCTCTATGGCTACACCTTC	CASRPRGGLYGYTF
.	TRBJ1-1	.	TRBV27	TGTGCCAGCAGTTCCCGACAGAACACTGAAGCTTTCTTT	CASSSRQNTEAFF
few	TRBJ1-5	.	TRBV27	TGTGCCAGCAGTCCTGTCGCAGGGAAGGAGAATCAGCCCCAGCATTTT	CASSPVAGKENQPQHF
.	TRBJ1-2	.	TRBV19	TGTGCCAGTAGTACCACCTCAGGGTTAGACGGCTACACCTTC	CASSTTSGLDGYTF
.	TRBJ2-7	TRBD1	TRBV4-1	TGCGCCAGCCGACGGACAGGGGAGTACGAGCAGTACTTC	CASRRTGEYEQYF
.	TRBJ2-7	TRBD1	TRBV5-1	TGCGCCAGCAGCTTGGCGTGGACAGGGTTGGACGAGCAGTACTTC	CASSLAWTGLDEQYF
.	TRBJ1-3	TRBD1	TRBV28	TGTGCCAGCGGACAGGATAGCTCTGGAAACACCATATATTTT	CASGQDSSGNTIYF
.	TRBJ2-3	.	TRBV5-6	TGTGCCAGCAGCTTAAGGGGGAATTTGGCGGATACGCAGTATTTT	CASSLRGNLADTQYF
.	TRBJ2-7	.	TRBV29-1	TGCAGCGTTGAAGATCGGGGGTCCGAGCAGTACTTC	CSVEDRGSEQYF
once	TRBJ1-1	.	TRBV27	TGTGCCAGCAGCCCACCAAGGGGGGGCACTGAAGCTTTCTTT	CASSPPRGGTEAFF
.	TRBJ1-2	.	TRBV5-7	TGTGCCAGCAGCTCCCGTCGAAGCGACGAGCCCGCTTATGGCTACACCTTC	CASSSRRSDEPAYGYTF
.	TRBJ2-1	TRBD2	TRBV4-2	TGTGCCAGCAGCCAAGATATAGCTAGCGGTTACAATGAGCAGTTCTTC	CASSQDIASGYNEQFF
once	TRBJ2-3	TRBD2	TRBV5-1	TGCGCCAGCAGCCCAGGACTAGCGGGCGGCACAGATACGCAGTATTTT	CASSPGLAGGTDTQYF
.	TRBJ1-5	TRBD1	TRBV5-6	TGTGCCAGCACTCATGGGACAGGGACTAATCAGCCCCAGCATTTT	CASTHGTGTNQPQHF
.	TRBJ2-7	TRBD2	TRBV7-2	TGTGCCAGCAGCTTAGCAACTAGCGGGAGGGCCTACGAGCAGTACTTC	CASSLATSGRAYEQYF
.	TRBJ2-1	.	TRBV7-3	TGTGCCAGCAGCTTAACGGGGGCGATATCGAATGAGCAGTTCTTC	CASSLTGAISNEQFF
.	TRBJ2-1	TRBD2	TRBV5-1	TGCGCCAGCAGCCCTGGGGTGAGCGGGAGTGGAGAGCAGTTCTTC	CASSPGVSGSGEQFF
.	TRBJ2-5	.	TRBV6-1	TGTGCCAGCAGTGGAGGGAGTGCCGGGGAGACCCAGTACTTC	CASSGGSAGETQYF
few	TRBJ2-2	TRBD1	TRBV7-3	TGTGCCAGCAGCCCGAGGACAGGGACCGGGGAGCTGTTTTTT	CASSPRTGTGELFF
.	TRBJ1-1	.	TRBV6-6	TGTGCCAGCAGTTCCCCACGCGGTAGAGAAGCTTTCTTT	CASSSPRGREAFF
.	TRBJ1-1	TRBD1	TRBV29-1	TGCAGCGCCTATACAGGGGCCGCCCCGAACACTGAAGCTTTCTTT	CSAYTGAAPNTEAFF
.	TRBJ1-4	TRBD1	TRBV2	TGTGCCAGCAGAACAGGGGGAGGGGGTGAAAAACTGTTTTTT	CASRTGGGGEKLFF
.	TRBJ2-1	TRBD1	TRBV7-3	TGTGCCAGCAGCTCCCCCGAGACAGGGGGACGCGGCCAGTTCTTC	CASSSPETGGRGQFF
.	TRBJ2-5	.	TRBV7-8	TGTGCCAGCATGAGACAGATCCAAGAGACCCAGTACTTC	CASMRQIQETQYF
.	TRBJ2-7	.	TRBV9	TGTGCCAGCAGCGTAGACGGGGGATCCTACGAGCAGTACTTC	CASSVDGGSYEQYF